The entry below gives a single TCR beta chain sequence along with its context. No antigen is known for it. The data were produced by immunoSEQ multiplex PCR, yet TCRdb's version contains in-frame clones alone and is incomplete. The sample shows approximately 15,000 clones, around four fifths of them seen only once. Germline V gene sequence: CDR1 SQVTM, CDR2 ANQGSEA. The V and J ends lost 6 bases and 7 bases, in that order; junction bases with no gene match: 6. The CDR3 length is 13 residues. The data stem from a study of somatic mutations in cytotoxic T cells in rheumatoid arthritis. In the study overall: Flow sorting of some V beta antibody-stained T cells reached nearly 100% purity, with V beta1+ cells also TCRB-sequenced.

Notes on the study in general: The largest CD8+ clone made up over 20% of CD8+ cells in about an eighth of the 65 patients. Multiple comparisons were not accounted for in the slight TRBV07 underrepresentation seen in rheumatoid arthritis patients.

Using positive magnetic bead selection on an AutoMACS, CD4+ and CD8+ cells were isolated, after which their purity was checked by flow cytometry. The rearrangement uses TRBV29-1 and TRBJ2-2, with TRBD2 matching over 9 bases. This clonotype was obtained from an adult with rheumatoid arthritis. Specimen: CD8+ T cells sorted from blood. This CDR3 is CSVLGLAGGELFF. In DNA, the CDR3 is TGCAGCGTCTTGGGACTAGCTGGCGGGGAGCTGTTTTTT.